Shown below are 20 T cell receptor beta chains from a single sample sequenced in a study of CD8+CD57+ T cells in acquired aplastic anemia. The authors sequenced patients whose flow cytometry had shown CD8+CD57+ cell expansion. Profiles of TCR beta VDJ and CDR3 were generated from a genomic DNA template. Each CDR3 protein gets one entry after TCRdb re-called the reads with MiXCR. The sample records a few hundred thousand distinct CDR3 sequences, less than 60% being singletons. Sequences were obtained from sorted CD4+, CD8+, or CD8+CD57+ T cells (not recorded which) from PBMCs. The source of these receptors is a human donor with aplastic anemia.

V usage is TRBV5-1 and J usage is TRBJ1-1, with TRBD1 identical over 7 bases. J was trimmed by 3 bases and V by 2 bases; bases with no gene match: 13. The CDR3 length is 17 residues. Per the germline V gene, CDR1 is SGHRS and CDR2 is YFSETQ. CDR3 sequence: CASSLDQGDRFYTEAFF. The CDR3 nucleotides read TGCGCCAGCAGCTTAGACCAGGGGGACAGATTTTACACTGAAGCTTTCTTT.

Only a few counts were recorded for this clonotype. The chain links TRBV5-5 to TRBJ2-7; TRBD1 is a possible D gene (6 bases). The V end was cut by 4 bases, the J end by 6 bases, with 14 bases between. Germline values: CDR1 SGHKS, CDR2 YYEKEE (reference sequence). The CDR3 runs to 13 residues. CDR3 nucleotides: TGTGCCAGCAGCGCGGTACAGGGCGCCGAGCAGTACTTC. Protein product: CASSAVQGAEQYF.

A remark on this clonotype: One end of the junction varies from germline; a read error may be responsible. The J gene is TRBJ1-6, the V gene TRBV6-6, with TRBD1 identical over 10 bases. This CDR3 has 17 residues. The germline V gene encodes CDR1 MNHNY and CDR2 SVGAGI (reference sequence). The CDR3 here is CASSKTVSGQGNSPRHF. As DNA, the CDR3 is TGTGCCAGCAGTAAAACTGTGTCGGGACAGGGGAATTCACCCCGCCACTTT.

The V call is TRBV6-6, the J call TRBJ2-3; 11 bases match TRBD2. Germline CDR1 reads MNHNY; CDR2 reads SVGAGI (reference sequence). The CDR3 runs to 17 residues. V gave up 6 bases and J gave up 2 bases; unmatched junction bases: 10. In DNA, the CDR3 is TGTGCCAGCAGGCCGGGACTAGCGGAGGGGCCCACAGATACGCAGTATTTT. It yields the protein CASRPGLAEGPTDTQYF.

V and J are TRBV19 and TRBJ2-7; D may be TRBD2 (6 bases). From germline, CDR1 is LNHDA and CDR2 SQIVND (reference sequence). The CDR3 spans 15 residues. Trimming shortened V by 1 base and J by 2 bases, and 12 bases separated the two germline ends. In DNA form, the CDR3 reads TGTGCCAGTAGTATAGGGGGAGGCGGAACCTACGAGCAGTACTTC. This gives the protein CASSIGGGGTYEQYF.

In this sample, this clonotype turned up many times. This chain uses TRBV7-9 with TRBJ1-2; 10 bases are a match to TRBD1. The length of the CDR3 is 15 residues. Losses at the gene ends were 3 bases for V and 8 bases for J; bases not matched to a gene: 9. Germline-derived CDR1 and CDR2 are SEHNR and FQNEAQ (reference sequence). DNA for the CDR3: TGTGCCAGCAGCTTCTTGGGACAGGGGCGCAAGGGCTACACCTTC. Protein sequence: CASSFLGQGRKGYTF.

This clonotype was detected ten times or more. J is TRBJ1-1 and V is TRBV19; D is possibly TRBD1 (5 bases). The CDR3 has 15 residues. Trimming shortened V by 6 bases and J by 0 bases, and 14 bases separated the two germline ends. Germline values: CDR1 LNHDA, CDR2 SQIVND (reference sequence). CDR3 DNA: TGTGCCAGTAGCCTCTTGGGGGTCGTGAACACTGAAGCTTTCTTT. It specifies CASSLLGVVNTEAFF.

This clonotype was seen many times. The CDR3 is CASTGTWGNEQFF. In nucleotides, the CDR3 is TGTGCCAGCACTGGGACCTGGGGGAATGAGCAGTTCTTC. V usage is TRBV6-2 or TRBV6-3 and J usage is TRBJ2-1, with D perhaps being TRBD1 or TRBD2 (5 bases each). With 7 bases removed from V and 7 bases from J, the gap between germline ends came to 14 bases. Germline-derived CDR1 and CDR2 are MNHEY and SVGEGT. CDR3 length: 13 amino acids.

This clonotype was counted at least ten times. J is TRBJ2-3 and V is TRBV20-1; D unclear. Germline V gene lookup returns CDR1 DFQATT and CDR2 SNEGSKA (reference sequence). The ends were cut back, 3 bases at V and 3 bases at J, with 7 bases in the middle. CDR3 length: 12 amino acids. The CDR3 sequence: CSARRWTDTQYF. The CDR3 DNA reads TGCAGTGCTAGGCGTTGGACAGATACGCAGTATTTT.

The count of this clonotype is one. The chain couples TRBV9 to TRBJ1-4; 7 bases align to TRBD1. CDR1 and CDR2 from the germline V gene are SGDLS and YYNGEE. The CDR3 covers 15 residues. With 3 bases clipped from V and 3 bases from J, the junction kept 5 bases outside the gene matches. The DNA for the CDR3 is TGTGCCAGCAGCGCGGGGGACAGCTCTAATGAAAAACTGTTTTTT. This codes for CASSAGDSSNEKLFF.

This clonotype has ten or more counts. The chain uses TRBV20-1 and TRBJ1-1; D remains ambiguous. Trimming removed 4 bases from V and 1 base from J, with 16 bases in between. There are 15 residues in the CDR3. Germline CDR1 and CDR2: DFQATT and SNEGSKA (reference sequence). DNA for the CDR3: TGCAGTGCTAATAAGGATTCCCGGGCGAACACTGAAGCTTTCTTT. It yields the protein CSANKDSRANTEAFF.

V gene TRBV10-1 combines with J gene TRBJ2-7; 12 nucleotides match TRBD1. The V segment lost 5 bases and the J segment 3 bases; nucleotides outside the gene matches: 8. This CDR3 comprises 16 residues. Germline CDR1 WNHNN, CDR2 SYGVQD (reference sequence). The CDR3 DNA sequence: TGCGCCAGCAGTCCGGGACAGGGGGCAATGGTCTACGAGCAGTACTTC. It specifies CASSPGQGAMVYEQYF.

This chain links TRBV12-3 or TRBV12-4 with TRBJ1-1; 10 bases match TRBD1. The CDR3 sequence is 18 residues long. V lost 5 bases to trimming and J lost 0 bases; unmatched junction nucleotides: 12. CDR3 DNA: TGTGCCAGCAGTGAAGGGTTCAGGACAGGGGGGGTGAACACTGAAGCTTTCTTT. Translated, it gives CASSEGFRTGGVNTEAFF.

Worth noting for this clonotype: As the CDR3 is not closed by the conserved phenylalanine or tryptophan, this likely results from a read error. V and J are TRBV5-1 and TRBJ2-2; TRBD1 or TRBD2 may be the D gene (5 bases each). This CDR3 is built from 16 residues. CDR1 and CDR2 from the germline V gene are SGHRS and YFSETQ. DNA of the CDR3: TGCGTCAGCAGCCAGAAGCCGGGGCCGCGCACCGGGGAGCTGTTTTCT. The encoded protein is CVSSQKPGPRTGELFS.

V gene TRBV28 combines with J gene TRBJ2-1, with D uncertain. The V and J ends lost 6 bases and 5 bases respectively, with 2 bases between them. Germline V gives CDR1 MDHEN, CDR2 SYDVKM. The CDR3 totals 10 residues. The CDR3 DNA reads as TGTGCCAGCAGAAACAATGAGCAGTTCTTC. Its protein product is CASRNNEQFF.

In the case of this clonotype: The CDR3 does not close with the conserved phenylalanine or tryptophan, likely indicating a read error. The DNA is left out, because the CDR3 cannot be placed on it with certainty; the CDR3 is given as TCRdb lists it. The chain joins TRBV2 to TRBJ2-6. In germline, CDR1 is SNHLY, CDR2 FYNNEI. The CDR3 spans 8 residues, counting both ends. The CDR3: CASSEDLT.

The chain joins TRBV10-3 to TRBJ1-5; 8 positions match TRBD1. The V and J ends lost 6 bases and 7 bases, in that order; junction bases with no gene match: 5. CDR3 length: 13 residues. Per germline, CDR1 ENHRY and CDR2 SYGVKD. DNA of the CDR3: TGTGCCATCAGCTTGGACAGGGTGCAGCCCCAGCATTTT. Its translation: CAISLDRVQPQHF.

This clonotype was observed many times. The chain is built from TRBV7-8 and TRBJ2-7; a possible D gene is TRBD1 (6 bases). Germline assignment: CDR1 SGHVS and CDR2 FQNEAQ. This CDR3 is 14 amino acids long. Trimming took off 1 base at V and 2 bases at J, with 9 bases between the two ends. CDR3 protein: CASSLEAGAYEQYF. The CDR3 DNA reads as TGTGCCAGCAGCTTAGAAGCAGGGGCCTACGAGCAGTACTTC.

The chain is built from TRBV9 and TRBJ1-6, with a possible D match to TRBD1 (6 bases). V shed 2 bases and J shed 9 bases, with 18 bases lying between them. The CDR3 length is 16 residues. Germline assignment: CDR1 SGDLS and CDR2 YYNGEE. The CDR3 loop is CASSVPKGHQGSPLHF. For the CDR3, the DNA is TGTGCCAGCAGCGTTCCAAAGGGACACCAAGGTTCACCCCTCCACTTT.

The sample holds a few counts of this clonotype. This chain connects TRBV25-1 to TRBJ1-1; perhaps TRBD1 as D (6 bases). There are 13 residues in the CDR3. Germline V lookup: CDR1 MGHDK, CDR2 SYGVNS. V was shortened by 6 bases and J by 1 base, with 9 bases between the two germline ends. CDR3 sequence (DNA): TGTGCCAGCAGGGGACACCAGAACACTGAAGCTTTCTTT. Translation gives CASRGHQNTEAFF.